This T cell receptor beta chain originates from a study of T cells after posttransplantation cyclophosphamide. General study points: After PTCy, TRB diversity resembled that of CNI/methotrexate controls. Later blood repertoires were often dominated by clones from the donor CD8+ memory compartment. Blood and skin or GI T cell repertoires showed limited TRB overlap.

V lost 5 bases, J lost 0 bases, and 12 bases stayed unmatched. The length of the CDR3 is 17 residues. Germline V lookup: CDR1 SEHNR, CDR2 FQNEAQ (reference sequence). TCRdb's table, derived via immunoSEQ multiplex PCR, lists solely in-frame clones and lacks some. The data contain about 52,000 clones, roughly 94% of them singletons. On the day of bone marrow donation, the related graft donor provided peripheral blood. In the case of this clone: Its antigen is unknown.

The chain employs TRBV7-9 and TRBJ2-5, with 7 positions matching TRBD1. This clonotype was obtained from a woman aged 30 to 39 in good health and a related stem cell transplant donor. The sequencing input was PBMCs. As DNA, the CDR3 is TGTGCCAGCAGCACCGCCGCCCAGGGGGTATACCAAGAGACCCAGTACTTC. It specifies CASSTAAQGVYQETQYF.